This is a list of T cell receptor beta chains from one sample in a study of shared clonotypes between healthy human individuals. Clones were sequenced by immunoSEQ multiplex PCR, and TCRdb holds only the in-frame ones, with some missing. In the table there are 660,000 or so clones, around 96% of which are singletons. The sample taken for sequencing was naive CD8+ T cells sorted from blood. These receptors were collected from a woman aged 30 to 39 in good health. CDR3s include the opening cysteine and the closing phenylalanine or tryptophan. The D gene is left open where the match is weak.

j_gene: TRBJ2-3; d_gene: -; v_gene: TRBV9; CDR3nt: TGTGCCAGCAGCTCCCAGACTGGGAGCGGGGATACGCAGTATTTT; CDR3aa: CASSSQTGSGDTQYF
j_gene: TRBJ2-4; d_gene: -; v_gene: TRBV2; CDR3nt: TGTGCCAGCAGTGACCCCCCCAAAAACATTCAGTACTTC; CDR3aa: CASSDPPKNIQYF
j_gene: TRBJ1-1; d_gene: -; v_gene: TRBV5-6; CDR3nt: TGTGCCAGCAGCTTTCGGACCGACCTGAACACTGAAGCTTTCTTT; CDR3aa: CASSFRTDLNTEAFF
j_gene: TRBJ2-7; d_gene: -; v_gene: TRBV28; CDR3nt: TGTGCCAGCAGGATACTGCCGGGACCCCACGAGCAGTACTTC; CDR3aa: CASRILPGPHEQYF
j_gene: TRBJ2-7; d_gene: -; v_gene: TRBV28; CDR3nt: TGTGCCAGCAGTTCTATGACGATACAGGGAGGGGACTACTACGAGCAGTACTTC; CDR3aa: CASSSMTIQGGDYYEQYF
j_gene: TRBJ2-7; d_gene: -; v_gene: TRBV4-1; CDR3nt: TGCGCCAGCAGCCAAGTCCCAGTCCCCTACGAGCAGTACTTC; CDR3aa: CASSQVPVPYEQYF
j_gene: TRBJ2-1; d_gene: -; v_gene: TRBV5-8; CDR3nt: TGTGCCAGCACCCCTTTGGGGGGCTCCTACAATGAGCAGTTCTTC; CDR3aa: CASTPLGGSYNEQFF
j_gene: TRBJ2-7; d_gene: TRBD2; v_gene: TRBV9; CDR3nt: TGTGCCAGCAGCGCTTCCCGGACTAGCGGTGCCGAGCAGTACTTC; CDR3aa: CASSASRTSGAEQYF
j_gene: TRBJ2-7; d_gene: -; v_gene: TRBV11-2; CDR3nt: TGTGCCAGCAGCTTAGGGTCGTCTAGATACGAGCAGTACTTC; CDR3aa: CASSLGSSRYEQYF
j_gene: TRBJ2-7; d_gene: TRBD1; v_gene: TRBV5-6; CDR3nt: TGTGCCAGCAGCTTGGGACAGGGGATTCCAATCGAGCAGTACTTC; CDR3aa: CASSLGQGIPIEQYF